The 30 T cell receptor beta chains below all came from one sample that was sequenced in a study of blood T cell repertoires in COVID-19. The data were produced by immunoSEQ multiplex PCR, yet TCRdb's version contains in-frame clones alone and is incomplete. This repertoire shows around 160,000 clones, 75% to 85% found once; its top ten account for about a tenth. Sequenced input: peripheral blood. The receptor source for this set is a human donor in a cohort sampled during active COVID-19.

The sample holds a few counts of this clone. The V gene is TRBV25-1, the J gene TRBJ2-7, with 7 bases lining up with TRBD2. The V and J ends lost 6 bases and 3 bases, in that order; junction bases with no gene match: 5. CDR1 is MGHDK and CDR2 is SYGVNS in the germline V gene. The CDR3 runs to 13 residues. CDR3 sequence: CASSPGLFYEQYF. CDR3 in DNA: TGTGCCAGCAGCCCGGGACTATTCTACGAGCAGTACTTC.

The genes are TRBV28 and TRBJ2-1; D may be TRBD1 (5 bases). CDR1 and CDR2 (germline): MDHEN, SYDVKM. Trimming took 7 bases from V and 6 from J, leaving 13 bases between them. CDR3 length equals 13 residues. CDR3 sequence: CASTLDTFNEQFF. The CDR3 coding sequence is TGTGCCAGCACCCTGGACACTTTCAATGAGCAGTTCTTC.

This clone was observed once. The chain recombines TRBV19 with TRBJ1-4, with D possibly being TRBD1 (6 bases). The V and J ends lost 4 bases and 3 bases respectively, with 15 bases between them. Germline lookup yields CDR1 LNHDA and CDR2 SQIVND (reference sequence). The CDR3 extends over 16 amino acids. The CDR3 sequence: CASSRIRGTANEKLFF. As DNA, the CDR3 is TGTGCCAGTAGTAGGATCAGGGGTACAGCTAATGAAAAACTGTTTTTT.

The CDR3 DNA sequence: TGTGCCAGCAGCCCCGGACAGTCCAAAAACATTCAGTACTTC. It is translated as CASSPGQSKNIQYF. V usage is TRBV7-9 and J usage is TRBJ2-4, with a tentative D call TRBD1 (6 bases). The CDR3 is 14 amino acids. Trimming cost V 5 bases and J 2 bases, with 10 bases left between them. Per the germline V gene, CDR1 is SEHNR and CDR2 is FQNEAQ (reference sequence).

The chain couples TRBV7-2 to TRBJ1-2, with 8 nucleotides matching TRBD1. The CDR3 covers 16 residues. Germline CDR1 is SGHTA and CDR2 is FQGNSA. V lost 3 bases and J lost 5; bases outside the gene matches: 11. In nucleotides, the CDR3 is TGTGCCAGCAGCTTGCGACCAGGGGGCAATCAATATGGCTACACCTTC. This encodes CASSLRPGGNQYGYTF. The whole variable domain, remainder taken from reference TRBV7-2 and TRBJ1-2, is GAGVSQSPSNKVTEKGKDVELRCDPISGHTALYWYRQSLGQGLEFLIYFQGNSAPDKSGLPSDRFSAERTGGSVSTLTIQRTQQEDSAVYLCASSLRPGGNQYGYTFGSGTRLTVV.

A word on this clone: The same CDR3 also results from other DNA sequences found in this sample. The chain recombines TRBV11-2 with TRBJ2-7; 8 bases align to TRBD1. After removal of 1 base from V and 2 bases from J, the junction contained 1 base not matched to a gene. This CDR3 contains 14 residues. CDR1 SGHAT and CDR2 FQNNGV come from the germline V gene. The CDR3 nucleotides are TGTGCCAGCAGCTTAGGGACAGGGACCTACGAGCAGTACTTC. Translated: CASSLGTGTYEQYF.

J is TRBJ2-5 and V is TRBV6-1, with TRBD2 matching over 14 bases. The CDR3 loop spans 17 amino acids. Germline-derived CDR1 and CDR2 are MNHNS and SASEGT. V lost 4 bases and J lost 6; bases outside the gene matches: 10. The CDR3 DNA sequence: TGTGCCAGCAGTGGGGGGACGACTAGCGGGAGGGTAAAGACCCAGTACTTC. It codes for CASSGGTTSGRVKTQYF.

The rearrangement uses TRBV7-3 and TRBJ1-1; D is perhaps TRBD1 (5 bases). Germline CDR1 reads SGHTA; CDR2 reads FQGTGA. CDR3 length: 14 residues. V was cut by 5 bases and J by 9 bases, with 19 bases left in between. In DNA form, the CDR3 reads TGTGCCAGCAGCCCCACCGGGGGGATCCTAAAAGCTTTCTTT. Translated: CASSPTGGILKAFF. The variable domain in full, with the rest retrieved from reference TRBV7-3 and TRBJ1-1, is GAGVSQTPSNKVTEKGKYVELRCDPISGHTALYWYRQSLGQGPEFLIYFQGTGAADDSGLPNDRFFAVRPEGSVSTLKIQRTERGDSAVYLCASSPTGGILKAFFGQGTRLTVV.

The chain joins TRBV7-9 to TRBJ2-1; 10 bases agree with TRBD2. V lost 5 bases to trimming and J lost 4 bases; unmatched junction nucleotides: 17. Germline V lookup: CDR1 SEHNR, CDR2 FQNEAQ (reference sequence). The CDR3 loop spans 19 amino acids. CDR3 sequence reads: CASSPSPSAGGRSYNEQFF. The DNA of the CDR3 is TGTGCCAGCAGCCCGTCACCGTCAGCGGGAGGGCGAAGTTACAATGAGCAGTTCTTC.

The rearrangement uses TRBV6-2 or TRBV6-3 and TRBJ1-5; D perhaps matches TRBD1 (6 bases). Germline V CDR1 and CDR2: MNHEY, SVGEGT. CDR3 length equals 14 residues. V shed 5 bases and J shed 4 bases, with 12 bases lying between them. The CDR3 here is CASSATRGNQPQHF. CDR3 nucleotides: TGTGCCAGCAGTGCAACCAGGGGTAATCAGCCCCAGCATTTT.

V and J are TRBV4-1 and TRBJ2-1; D is unclear. V gave up 4 bases and J gave up 4 bases, with 8 bases separating them. The CDR3 runs to 13 residues. The germline CDR1 and CDR2 sequences are MGHRA and YSYEKL. The CDR3 protein is CASSPDMYNEQFF. In nucleotides, the CDR3 is TGCGCCAGCAGCCCTGACATGTACAATGAGCAGTTCTTC.

The sample holds one count of this clone. This chain uses TRBV9 with TRBJ2-3; a possible D gene is TRBD2 (5 bases). Germline-derived CDR1 and CDR2 are SGDLS and YYNGEE. The CDR3 has 15 residues. Trimming stripped 4 bases from V and 2 bases from J, with 14 bases between. The CDR3 region is CASSPGLVDTDTQYF. CDR3 sequence (DNA): TGTGCCAGCAGCCCCGGACTCGTCGACACAGATACGCAGTATTTT.

The chain employs TRBV20-1 and TRBJ2-5; 11 bases line up with TRBD2. CDR1 and CDR2 (germline): DFQATT, SNEGSKA (reference sequence). This CDR3 contains 16 residues. J was trimmed by 2 bases and V by 3 bases; bases with no gene match: 8. CDR3 bases: TGCAGTGCTAGTCGCCTAGCGGGAGGACGGCAAGAGACCCAGTACTTC. Translation gives CSASRLAGGRQETQYF.

The gene calls are TRBV3-1 (or the pseudogene TRBV3-2) and TRBJ1-5, with TRBD1 matching 11 bases. The CDR3 has 18 residues. V shed 0 bases, J shed 0 bases, and the junction held 4 bases outside the gene matches. Germline CDR1 and CDR2: LGHDT and YNNKEL (reference sequence). The CDR3 region has the DNA TGTGCCAGCAGCCAAGATCCGGGGACAGGGGGTAGCAATCAGCCCCAGCATTTT. Protein sequence: CASSQDPGTGGSNQPQHF.

J is TRBJ1-1 and V is TRBV10-3, with D tentatively TRBD1 (6 bases). This CDR3 comprises 14 residues. Germline V gene sequence: CDR1 ENHRY, CDR2 SYGVKD. The V end lost 11 bases, the J end lost 1 base, and 17 bases lay between the germline ends. In DNA form, the CDR3 reads TGTGCCGCCCAGAAGGGCAGGGGGAACACTGAAGCTTTCTTT. It codes for CAAQKGRGNTEAFF.

V usage is TRBV7-2 and J usage is TRBJ2-2, with a possible D match to TRBD2 (5 bases). The CDR3 spans 15 residues. The germline CDR1 and CDR2 sequences are SGHTA and FQGNSA. V was trimmed by 4 bases and J by 4 bases, leaving 13 bases between them. The CDR3, as DNA: TGTGCCAGCAGCTACGCGCGAGGGTCCACCGGGGAGCTGTTTTTT. Residues: CASSYARGSTGELFF.

The sample holds a few counts of this clone. The rearrangement links TRBV18 to TRBJ1-1; 9 bases fit TRBD1. V was pared by 5 bases and J by 5 bases, with 15 bases of the junction left unmatched. Germline values: CDR1 KGHSH, CDR2 LQKENI. The CDR3 is 17 residues long. The CDR3 DNA reads TGTGCCAGCTCAACCGGGACAGGGAAGTTTTCGTTGACTGAAGCTTTCTTT. Amino acids: CASSTGTGKFSLTEAFF.

The V gene is TRBV5-8, the J gene TRBJ2-5; D may be TRBD2 (6 bases). The V end lost 0 bases, the J end lost 5 bases, and 11 bases lay between the germline ends. The CDR3 contains 14 residues. CDR1 and CDR2 from the germline V gene are SGHTS and YDEGEE. This CDR3 reads CASSLESGGETQYF. The CDR3 bases are TGTGCCAGCAGCTTGGAATCTGGGGGGGAGACCCAGTACTTC.

The genes are TRBV6-5 and TRBJ2-4, with D hard to call. This CDR3 comprises 14 residues. Germline V gene sequence: CDR1 MNHEY, CDR2 SVGAGI. The V end was cut by 6 bases, the J end by 0 bases, with 9 bases between. The CDR3, as DNA: TGTGCCAGCAGCAAACCAGTAGCCAAAAACATTCAGTACTTC. Its protein product is CASSKPVAKNIQYF.

This chain uses TRBV6-5 with TRBJ1-2; tentative D call: TRBD1 (5 bases). Trimming took off 0 bases at V and 3 bases at J, with 14 bases between the two ends. The CDR3 runs 16 residues. Germline V gives CDR1 MNHEY, CDR2 SVGAGI. The DNA of the CDR3 is TGTGCCAGCAGTTACTCGTTCGACAGTGCCTACTATGGCTACACCTTC. This sequence encodes CASSYSFDSAYYGYTF.

The gene calls are TRBV7-4 and TRBJ2-5; no reliable D call. The CDR3 contains 17 residues. The ends were cut back, 7 bases at V and 0 bases at J, with 21 bases in the middle. Germline lookup yields CDR1 SGHVT and CDR2 SQSDAQ. In nucleotides, the CDR3 is TGTGCCAGCAACTCCGACCGGCGGCGTAGCTACCAAGAGACCCAGTACTTC. As protein: CASNSDRRRSYQETQYF.

This clone was seen only once. This chain links TRBV10-2 with TRBJ2-7, with TRBD2 matching 10 bases. The V and J ends lost 10 bases and 3 bases, in that order; junction bases with no gene match: 15. CDR1 is WSHSY, CDR2 SAAADI, per germline. This CDR3 is 16 amino acids long. CDR3 DNA: TGCGCCATCGGGATGCTAGCGGGAGTGCCCCTCTACGAGCAGTACTTC. The encoded protein is CAIGMLAGVPLYEQYF.

The chain is built from TRBV28 and TRBJ2-4; 7 bases line up with TRBD2. With V trimmed by 5 bases and J by 1 base, 5 bases remained unmatched. Germline V CDR1 and CDR2: MDHEN, SYDVKM. The CDR3 runs 15 residues. The CDR3 sequence: CASSPAGGAKNIQYF. The CDR3 DNA reads TGTGCCAGCAGTCCCGCCGGGGGGGCCAAAAACATTCAGTACTTC.

J is TRBJ1-1 and V is TRBV18, with TRBD1 identical over 8 bases. J gave up 3 bases and V 3 bases, and 12 bases lay outside the gene matches. The CDR3 covers 17 residues. Germline V gene lookup returns CDR1 KGHSH and CDR2 LQKENI. The CDR3 sequence: CASSPGQGRSRDTEAFF. Here the CDR3 DNA reads TGTGCCAGCTCACCCGGACAGGGTCGGAGTAGGGACACTGAAGCTTTCTTT.

The genes are TRBV19 and TRBJ2-2, with D possibly being TRBD2 (5 bases). The CDR3 contains 15 residues. Germline values: CDR1 LNHDA, CDR2 SQIVND (reference sequence). V was shortened by 0 bases and J by 4 bases, with 9 bases between the two germline ends. The CDR3 DNA sequence: TGTGCCAGTAGTATAGATAGTGGACTCACCGGGGAGCTGTTTTTT. It codes for CASSIDSGLTGELFF.

This clone occurred once. This sequence joins TRBV3-1 (or the pseudogene TRBV3-2) and TRBJ2-5; TRBD2 agrees at 9 bases. The CDR3 is made up of 16 amino acids. Per the germline V gene, CDR1 is LGHDT and CDR2 is YNNKEL (reference sequence). V was pared by 1 base and J by 2 bases, with 5 bases of the junction left unmatched. CDR3 nucleotide sequence: TGTGCCAGCAGCCAAGCAGGTGCGGGGGGGCAAGAGACCCAGTACTTC. Translating it yields CASSQAGAGGQETQYF.

CDR3 sequence (DNA): TGTGCCTGGAGTGGATGGGGCCAAGCCAAAAACATTCAGTACTTC. Its translation: CAWSGWGQAKNIQYF. The chain joins TRBV30 to TRBJ2-4; the D gene is possibly TRBD1 (5 bases). The germline V and J ends were trimmed by 1 base and 0 bases, with 10 bases remaining between them. CDR3 size: 15 residues. Germline V gene lookup returns CDR1 GTSNPN and CDR2 SVGIG (reference sequence). Using reference TRBV30 and TRBJ2-4 for the parts outside the CDR3, the full variable domain is SQTIHQWPATLVQPVGSPLSLECTVEGTSNPNLYWYRQAAGRGLQLLFYSVGIGQISSEVPQNLSASRPQDRQFILSSKKLLLSDSGFYLCAWSGWGQAKNIQYFGAGTRLSVL.

The chain joins TRBV9 to TRBJ1-2; TRBD1 matches 7 bases. This CDR3 region has 14 residues. The V and J ends lost 5 bases and 3 bases, in that order; junction bases with no gene match: 7. The germline CDR1 and CDR2 sequences are SGDLS and YYNGEE. CDR3 in DNA: TGTGCCAGCAGTGCAGGGGGGATTCACTATGGCTACACCTTC. Encoded protein: CASSAGGIHYGYTF. The variable domain in full, completed from reference TRBV9 and TRBJ1-2, reads DSGVTQTPKHLITATGQRVTLRCSPRSGDLSVYWYQQSLDQGLQFLIQYYNGEERAKGNILERFSAQQFPDLHSELNLSSLELGDSALYFCASSAGGIHYGYTFGSGTRLTVV.

The V gene is TRBV27, the J gene TRBJ2-3, with TRBD2 as a possible D gene (5 bases). Trimming left V 2 bases short and J 0 bases short, with 12 bases between. Germline V gene sequence: CDR1 MNHEY, CDR2 SMNVEV (reference sequence). There are 16 residues in the CDR3. CDR3 sequence reads: CASSLQRALSTDTQYF. CDR3 coding DNA: TGTGCCAGCAGTTTACAGAGGGCTTTAAGCACAGATACGCAGTATTTT.

The chain has TRBV2 and TRBJ2-7; D ambiguous. CDR1 and CDR2 (germline): SNHLY, FYNNEI. This CDR3 contains 11 residues. Trimming pared 7 bases from V and 3 bases from J, leaving 7 bases between. The DNA for the CDR3 is TGTGCCAGCACAGAAGACTACGAGCAGTACTTC. Its translation: CASTEDYEQYF. Complete variable domain (other parts from reference TRBV2 and TRBJ2-7): EPEVTQTPSHQVTQMGQEVILRCVPISNHLYFYWYRQILGQKVEFLVSFYNNEISEKSEIFDDQFSVERPDGSNFTLKIRSTKLEDSAMYFCASTEDYEQYFGPGTRLTVT.